This entry lists 12 T cell receptor beta chains sequenced from one sample in a study of blood T cell repertoires in COVID-19. Clones were sequenced by immunoSEQ multiplex PCR, and TCRdb holds only the in-frame ones, with some missing. The table includes 170,000 or so clones, 84% detected once. Sequences were obtained from peripheral blood. These receptor sequences come from a man aged 18 to 35 with active or convalescent COVID-19.

The V gene is TRBV12-2, the J gene TRBJ2-2; the D call of TRBD2 is as the table states it, not checked on the DNA. TRBV12-2 is a pseudogene segment. This CDR3 contains 16 residues. CDR3 sequence (DNA): TGTGCAAGTCGCCCCGGGACTAATGATTGCTCCGGGGAGCTGTTTTTT. Translated, it gives CASRPGTNDCSGELFF.

The chain uses TRBV7-9 and TRBJ2-5; TRBD2 aligns across 9 bases. J lost 2 bases, V lost 8 bases, and 3 bases had no gene match. This CDR3 spans 13 amino acids. Germline assignment: CDR1 SEHNR and CDR2 FQNEAQ (reference sequence). CDR3 coding DNA: TGTGCCAGCTTGCTAGCGGGGCAAGAGACCCAGTACTTC. Amino acids: CASLLAGQETQYF.

The chain is built from TRBV6-5 and TRBJ2-2; TRBD2 matches at 9 bases. Trimming removed 7 bases from V and 6 bases from J; junction bases left unmatched: 6. Germline-derived CDR1 and CDR2 are MNHEY and SVGAGI. This CDR3 comprises 14 residues. CDR3 coding DNA: TGTGCCAGCAAAAGCGGGGGGTGGCCCGGGGAGCTGTTTTTT. It specifies CASKSGGWPGELFF.

This rearrangement joins TRBV14 to TRBJ2-2; maybe TRBD2 (6 bases). V dropped 4 bases and J dropped 4 bases, with 13 bases sitting between them. This CDR3 is built from 15 residues. Germline V gene sequence: CDR1 SGHDN, CDR2 FVKESK. The CDR3 sequence is CASSRQSGRTGELFF. The CDR3 nucleotides read TGTGCCAGCAGCCGACAAAGCGGGCGCACCGGGGAGCTGTTTTTT. Full variable domain (missing parts from reference TRBV14 and TRBJ2-2): EAGVTQFPSHSVIEKGQTVTLRCDPISGHDNLYWYRRVMGKEIKFLLHFVKESKQDESGMPNNRFLAERTGGTYSTLKVQPAELEDSGVYFCASSRQSGRTGELFFGEGSRLTVL.

The chain links TRBV15 to TRBJ2-6, with 7 bases identical to TRBD2. The CDR3 loop spans 16 amino acids. With V trimmed by 1 base and J by 3 bases, 3 bases remained unmatched. Per germline, CDR1 LNHNV and CDR2 YYDKDF (reference sequence). In DNA form, the CDR3 reads TGTGCCACCAGCAGAGGTGGGACTAATGGGGCCAACGTCCTGACTTTC. Its translation is CATSRGGTNGANVLTF.

V gene TRBV4-3 combines with J gene TRBJ2-2; D unclear. The CDR3 consists of 13 residues. From germline, CDR1 is LGHNA and CDR2 YSLEER. V dropped 4 bases and J dropped 5 bases, with 8 bases sitting between them. This chain's CDR3 is CASSLQITGELFF. The DNA of the CDR3 is TGCGCCAGCAGCCTTCAGATTACCGGGGAGCTGTTTTTT.

V usage is TRBV7-3 and J usage is TRBJ1-6; D is uncertain. CDR3 length equals 13 residues. Per germline, CDR1 SGHTA and CDR2 FQGTGA. The V gene lost 4 bases and the J gene lost 6 bases, with 7 bases spanning the gap. CDR3 DNA sequence: TGTGCCAGCAGCTCCACAGTTAATTCACCCCTCCACTTT. This sequence encodes CASSSTVNSPLHF.

This rearrangement joins TRBV28 to TRBJ2-5; 11 bases line up with TRBD1. Germline CDR1 is MDHEN and CDR2 is SYDVKM. CDR3 length equals 13 residues. The CDR3 DNA sequence: TGTGCGGCGAGGACAGGGGGCAGGGAGACCCAGTACTTC. Protein: CAARTGGRETQYF.

The chain uses TRBV11-2 and TRBJ1-3; D gene uncertain. CDR1 and CDR2 (germline): SGHAT, FQNNGV. The V gene lost 1 base and the J gene lost 0 bases, with 10 bases spanning the gap. The CDR3 contains 16 residues. DNA of the CDR3: TGTGCCAGCAGCTTAGGTCCAGTCAGCTCTGGAAACACCATATATTTT. It specifies CASSLGPVSSGNTIYF.

The chain joins TRBV18 to TRBJ2-7; tentative D call: TRBD1 (6 bases). Trimming removed 4 bases at V and 4 bases at J, with 11 bases between. The CDR3 is 13 residues long. The germline CDR1 and CDR2 sequences are KGHSH and LQKENI. CDR3 coding DNA: TGTGCCAGCTCACACGGGACATCATACGAGCAGTACTTC. Amino acids: CASSHGTSYEQYF.

The chain links TRBV7-6 to TRBJ2-1, with D maybe TRBD2 (5 bases). The CDR3 is made up of 15 amino acids. V was cut by 2 bases and J by 4 bases, with 12 bases left in between. Germline V CDR1 and CDR2: SGHVS, FNYEAQ. In DNA form, the CDR3 reads TGTGCCAGCAGCTTATTCCAGCGAGGGTACAATGAGCAGTTCTTC. Encoded protein: CASSLFQRGYNEQFF.

The chain has TRBV18 and TRBJ2-7; 10 bases align to TRBD1. Trimming removed 5 bases from V and 3 bases from J; junction bases left unmatched: 7. The length of the CDR3 is 15 residues. CDR1 and CDR2 from the germline V gene are KGHSH and LQKENI. CDR3 region: CASSFTGTGDYEQYF. In DNA, the CDR3 is TGTGCCAGCTCATTCACCGGGACAGGGGACTACGAGCAGTACTTC.